Listed here are 19 T cell receptor beta chains from one sample, sequenced in a study of control samples from healthy donors and cancer patients. Here immunoSEQ multiplex PCR was the method, and the copy in TCRdb shows in-frame clones only, minus some. The table has roughly 130,000 clones, approximately 90% seen once; the top ten hold approximately 8.6%. The sample consisted of blood. These receptors all come from a man younger than 35 in good health.

The chain couples TRBV30 to TRBJ1-5; D is unresolved. Germline V gene sequence: CDR1 GTSNPN, CDR2 SVGIG (reference sequence). This CDR3 is built from 13 residues. With 3 bases removed from V and 3 bases from J, the gap between germline ends came to 9 bases. CDR3 region: CAWSPQNNQPQHF. CDR3 coding DNA: TGTGCCTGGAGCCCTCAGAACAATCAGCCCCAGCATTTT.

J is TRBJ2-5 and V is TRBV7-7; 7 bases are shared with TRBD1. After removal of 5 bases from V and 5 bases from J, the junction contained 11 bases not matched to a gene. Germline CDR1 reads SSHAT; CDR2 reads FNYEAQ (reference sequence). The CDR3 is 15 residues long. For the CDR3, the DNA is TGTGCCAGCAGCCCGTCAGGGGGTGATATGGAGACCCAGTACTTC. Its translation: CASSPSGGDMETQYF. The full variable domain, in which reference TRBV7-7 and TRBJ2-5 provide the parts outside the CDR3, is GAGVSQSPRYKVTKRGQDVTLRCDPISSHATLYWYQQALGQGPEFLTYFNYEAQPDKSGLPSDRFSAERPEGSISTLTIQRTEQRDSAMYRCASSPSGGDMETQYFGPGTRLLVL.

The chain combines TRBV27 with TRBJ2-2, with a weak D call TRBD2 (5 bases). Deletions cut 3 bases from V and 7 bases from J, with 12 bases between. The CDR3 runs 14 residues. The germline gives CDR1 MNHEY, CDR2 SMNVEV (reference sequence). The CDR3, as DNA: TGTGCCAGCAGTTTGGGGATCCGGGGCGGGGAGCTGTTTTTT. It is translated as CASSLGIRGGELFF.

The chain joins TRBV7-3 to TRBJ2-1; D remains ambiguous. Germline assignment: CDR1 SGHTA and CDR2 FQGTGA. V was pared by 3 bases and J by 2 bases, with 11 bases between. This CDR3 has 15 amino acids. CDR3 amino acids: CASSFMTGPYNEQFF. In DNA, the CDR3 is TGTGCCAGCAGCTTTATGACGGGCCCCTACAATGAGCAGTTCTTC.

The rearrangement joins TRBV25-1 to TRBJ1-5; 7 nucleotides agree with TRBD1. In germline, CDR1 is MGHDK, CDR2 SYGVNS. Unmatched junction bases numbered 2, after V lost 3 bases and J lost 3 bases. This CDR3 has 14 amino acids. CDR3 amino acids: CASSETGTNQPQHF. DNA for the CDR3: TGTGCCAGCAGTGAGACAGGGACCAATCAGCCCCAGCATTTT.

This chain links TRBV19 with TRBJ2-5; maybe TRBD1 (6 bases). Trimming took off 7 bases at V and 0 bases at J, with 12 bases between the two ends. Looked up from germline, CDR1 is LNHDA and CDR2 is SQIVND (reference sequence). The CDR3 runs to 14 residues. Here the CDR3 reads CASTPGDNQETQYF. The CDR3, as DNA: TGTGCCAGTACCCCCGGGGACAACCAAGAGACCCAGTACTTC.

The chain recombines TRBV7-9 with TRBJ2-5, with 7 bases lining up with TRBD2. Germline assignment: CDR1 SEHNR and CDR2 FQNEAQ (reference sequence). The junction had 6 bases not matched to a gene; V was cut back by 5 bases and J by 0 bases. The CDR3 runs 15 residues. This chain's CDR3 is CASSVRGDYQETQYF. The CDR3 DNA is TGTGCCAGCAGCGTTCGGGGGGACTACCAAGAGACCCAGTACTTC.

The J gene is TRBJ2-5, the V gene TRBV7-9; D may be TRBD1 or TRBD2 (6 bases each). V was pared by 5 bases and J by 5 bases, with 15 bases between. This CDR3 is 14 amino acids long. Germline V gene data show CDR1 as SEHNR and CDR2 as FQNEAQ (reference sequence). CDR3 sequence: CASSRTPGAETQYF. The CDR3 DNA sequence: TGTGCCAGCAGCAGAACCCCGGGGGCGGAGACCCAGTACTTC. Full variable domain (missing parts from reference TRBV7-9 and TRBJ2-5): DTGVSQNPRHKITKRGQNVTFRCDPISEHNRLYWYRQTLGQGPEFLTYFQNEAQLEKSRLLSDRFSAERPKGSFSTLEIQRTEQGDSAMYLCASSRTPGAETQYFGPGTRLLVL.

The rearrangement joins TRBV27 to TRBJ2-2, with 8 bases matching TRBD1. V was pared by 4 bases and J by 0 bases, with 22 bases of the junction left unmatched. Germline CDR1 is MNHEY and CDR2 is SMNVEV (reference sequence). There are 22 residues in the CDR3. CDR3 in DNA: TGTGCCAGCAGTTCCCTTGAGCTACAAACTCAGGGGGCTCCCTCGAACACCGGGGAGCTGTTTTTT. It codes for CASSSLELQTQGAPSNTGELFF.

This chain links TRBV14 with TRBJ2-7; D is unresolved. The V end was cut by 1 base, the J end by 9 bases, with 10 bases between. Germline-derived CDR1 and CDR2 are SGHDN and FVKESK. There are 12 residues in the CDR3. CDR3 loop: CASSQGVPPQYF. CDR3 DNA sequence: TGTGCCAGCAGCCAAGGCGTCCCTCCGCAGTACTTC.

This chain uses TRBV10-3 with TRBJ1-6; maybe TRBD1 (5 bases). Germline V gene lookup returns CDR1 ENHRY and CDR2 SYGVKD. The CDR3 loop spans 15 amino acids. Between the trimmed V and J ends, which lost 0 bases and 10 bases, there was a span of 13 bases. The CDR3 sequence is CAISESGQLDSPLHF. Here the CDR3 DNA reads TGTGCCATCAGTGAGTCGGGGCAGCTAGACTCACCCCTCCACTTT.

The genes are TRBV6-4 and TRBJ2-1; TRBD2 matches 7 bases. This CDR3 comprises 14 residues. V dropped 2 bases and J dropped 2; count of bases not matched to a gene: 0. Germline assignment: CDR1 MRHNA and CDR2 SNTAGT. The CDR3 DNA reads as TGTGCCAGCAGTGACGGGGGGGCCTACAATGAGCAGTTCTTC. As protein: CASSDGGAYNEQFF.

This clone was seen only once. The genes are TRBV5-8 and TRBJ1-5; TRBD1 aligns across 7 bases. The germline CDR1 and CDR2 sequences are SGHTS and YDEGEE. The trim removed 1 base at V and 6 bases at J, leaving 4 bases unmatched. The CDR3 runs 14 residues. The CDR3 sequence is CASSLPGGSQPQHF. The DNA of the CDR3 is TGTGCCAGCAGCTTGCCAGGGGGGAGTCAGCCCCAGCATTTT.

The genes are TRBV6-6 and TRBJ2-3; D is ambiguous. V was shortened by 0 bases and J by 2 bases, with 3 bases between the two germline ends. The CDR3 sequence is 13 residues long. Germline-derived CDR1 and CDR2 are MNHNY and SVGAGI (reference sequence). The CDR3 region has the DNA TGTGCCAGCAGTTACTCGACCACAGATACGCAGTATTTT. Translating it yields CASSYSTTDTQYF.

This clone was observed a single time. This chain connects TRBV6-6 to TRBJ2-2; D is possibly TRBD2 (5 bases). Trimming shortened V by 6 bases and J by 2 bases, and 10 bases separated the two germline ends. The CDR3 totals 14 residues. Looked up from germline, CDR1 is MNHNY and CDR2 is SVGAGI (reference sequence). The CDR3 nucleotides are TGTGCCAGCAGCCCTAGCCGCAACACCGGGGAGCTGTTTTTT. Translation: CASSPSRNTGELFF.

The CDR3 bases are TGTGCCATCAGGGGGCGGGGGAGCACAGATACGCAGTATTTT. Protein: CAIRGRGSTDTQYF. J is TRBJ2-3 and V is TRBV10-3, with 7 bases aligning to TRBD2. The germline V gene has CDR1 ENHRY and CDR2 SYGVKD. With 6 bases clipped from V and 0 bases from J, the junction kept 3 bases outside the gene matches. The CDR3 loop spans 14 amino acids.

The chain couples TRBV6-5 to TRBJ1-1; D is ambiguous. The germline V and J ends were trimmed by 8 bases and 1 base, with 11 bases remaining between them. The length of the CDR3 is 13 residues. Germline V CDR1 and CDR2: MNHEY, SVGAGI. The CDR3, as DNA: TGTGCCAGCCTACATCCCGCGAACACTGAAGCTTTCTTT. It encodes CASLHPANTEAFF.

The chain links TRBV2 to TRBJ1-5; tentatively, D is TRBD1 (5 bases). The ends were cut back, 4 bases at V and 0 bases at J, with 16 bases in the middle. This CDR3 contains 17 residues. Germline CDR1 is SNHLY and CDR2 is FYNNEI. The CDR3: CASSGTSALYSNQPQHF. The DNA for the CDR3 is TGTGCCAGCAGTGGGACATCGGCCCTCTATAGCAATCAGCCCCAGCATTTT.

The rearrangement links TRBV5-1 to TRBJ2-7; TRBD1 matches at 10 bases. This CDR3 is built from 14 residues. Trimming at V came to 4 bases and at J to 5 bases, leaving 6 bases not matched to a gene. Germline CDR1 SGHRS, CDR2 YFSETQ. The CDR3, as DNA: TGCGCCAGCAGCACAGGGACAGGGGTCCACGAGCAGTACTTC. Amino acid sequence: CASSTGTGVHEQYF.